The present T cell receptor beta chain was sequenced within a study of beta chain features in type 1 diabetes. Overall study results and limits: Within each of all four CD4+ subsets, Type 1 diabetes patients had TCRB CDR3s that were moderately but significantly shorter. Diminished insertions and augmented deletions at VDJ junctions characterized type 1 diabetes patients.

TCRB transcripts that were expressed got sequenced, as all of the isolated RNA had been reverse transcribed. An average near 3.57 million reads came from naive, central memory and regulatory T cell samples. TCRdb's copy holds only in-frame clones and misses some; the assay was immunoSEQ multiplex PCR. The sample lists 600,000 to 700,000 clones, about an eighth seen once, with approximately 0.02% in the top ten. CDR3 length equals 18 residues. The V end was cut by 4 bases, the J end by 7 bases, with 25 bases between. CDR1 is LNHNV and CDR2 is YYDKDF in the germline V gene (reference sequence). In the case of this clone: The target antigen is unknown.

This chain connects TRBV15 to TRBJ1-4, with unresolved D. This clonotype was obtained from a man aged 18 to 30 with type 1 diabetes. Sequencing used naive CD4+ T cells from blood. CDR3: CATSTGLSEGWFGEKLFF. The CDR3 nucleotides are TGTGCCACCAGCACAGGATTAAGCGAGGGATGGTTTGGTGAAAAACTGTTTTTT.